Below are 9 T cell receptor beta chains sequenced from a single sample in a study of cytomegalovirus exposure and HLA in healthy donors (dated by TCRdb to about 2017). Libraries were constructed by the immunoSEQ multiplex PCR assay. The multiplex PCR relied on a mix of 60 forward primers for TCR Vbeta segments and 13 reverse primers for TCR Jbeta segments. TCRdb re-hosts the immuneACCESS table, in-frame sequences only. Its copies lack some clones; in the studies checked, an unresolved V gene accounts for under half of them, and the cause for the rest is not known. This sample is represented by 170,000 or so clones; 80% of them were singletons. The ten top clones hold 1% of the sample. The specimen was PBMCs. The receptors stem from a woman between 50 and 59 years old in good health and CMV-seropositive.

The chain recombines TRBV5-5 with TRBJ2-7, with TRBD2 as a possible D gene (5 bases). This CDR3 comprises 14 residues. The germline gives CDR1 SGHKS, CDR2 YYEKEE (reference sequence). Trimming shortened V by 5 bases and J by 2 bases, and 14 bases separated the two germline ends. The chain's CDR3 is CASSPPGNTYEQYF. CDR3 nucleotides: TGTGCCAGCAGTCCTCCGGGAAATACCTACGAGCAGTACTTC.

V usage is TRBV19 and J usage is TRBJ2-1; D is perhaps TRBD2 (6 bases). Trimming took 7 bases from V and 8 from J, leaving 21 bases between them. Germline-derived CDR1 and CDR2 are LNHDA and SQIVND (reference sequence). This CDR3 has 15 amino acids. CDR3 nucleotide sequence: TGTGCCAGTACCCCTGCCTACGGGAGTAGGTATGAGCAGTTCTTC. Its translation is CASTPAYGSRYEQFF.

This chain uses TRBV11-2 with TRBJ2-1; perhaps TRBD2 as D (5 bases). In germline, CDR1 is SGHAT, CDR2 FQNNGV. V was pared by 0 bases and J by 8 bases, with 14 bases between. The CDR3 runs to 15 residues. The CDR3 sequence is CASSLDRGPADEQFF. As DNA, the CDR3 is TGTGCCAGCAGCTTAGATAGAGGGCCTGCGGATGAGCAGTTCTTC.

The chain employs TRBV7-6 and TRBJ2-3; TRBD1 matches 7 bases. Looked up from germline, CDR1 is SGHVS and CDR2 is FNYEAQ. Trimming took 3 bases from V and 1 from J; bases not matched to a gene: 4. CDR3 length: 15 amino acids. The CDR3 DNA sequence: TGTGCCAGCAGCTTTGGGGACAGAGGCACAGATACGCAGTATTTT. It translates to CASSFGDRGTDTQYF.

The rearrangement uses TRBV28 and TRBJ1-2, with D maybe TRBD1 (6 bases). The germline V and J ends were trimmed by 0 bases and 7 bases, with 15 bases remaining between them. The germline V gene has CDR1 MDHEN and CDR2 SYDVKM. This CDR3 spans 15 amino acids. In DNA, the CDR3 is TGTGCCAGCAGTTTATGGGCCAGGGGACCCTTTGGCTACACCTTC. Translating gives CASSLWARGPFGYTF.

As DNA, the CDR3 is TGTGCCATCACCCCCGGGACAGAGACAGATACGCAGTATTTT. It specifies CAITPGTETDTQYF. The rearrangement uses TRBV10-3 and TRBJ2-3, with 7 bases fitting TRBD1. There are 14 residues in the CDR3. Per germline, CDR1 ENHRY and CDR2 SYGVKD. V trimming: 7 bases; J trimming: 3 bases; junction bases outside the gene matches: 7.

This chain connects TRBV28 to TRBJ1-6; perhaps TRBD1 as D (6 bases). The length of the CDR3 is 14 residues. CDR1 and CDR2 from the germline V gene are MDHEN and SYDVKM. The V and J ends lost 7 bases and 10 bases respectively, with 17 bases between them. The CDR3 reads CASTGQMVGSPLHF. For the CDR3, the DNA is TGTGCCAGCACCGGACAGATGGTAGGGTCACCCCTCCACTTT.

The chain uses TRBV6-6 and TRBJ2-5; a weak D match, TRBD2 (5 bases). Trimming shortened V by 6 bases and J by 7 bases, and 12 bases separated the two germline ends. This CDR3 has 12 residues. The germline gives CDR1 MNHNY, CDR2 SVGAGI (reference sequence). The CDR3 DNA is TGTGCCAGCAGGACCGGGGAAGGGACCCAGTACTTC. This codes for CASRTGEGTQYF.

CDR3 loop: CASSLAASYYGYTF. The CDR3 coding sequence is TGTGCCAGCAGCTTAGCGGCCAGTTACTATGGCTACACCTTC. The rearrangement links TRBV7-9 to TRBJ1-2; D is ambiguous. V was clipped by 0 bases and J by 3 bases, with 8 bases between them. CDR3 size: 14 residues. Germline assignment: CDR1 SEHNR and CDR2 FQNEAQ (reference sequence).